A selection of T cell receptor beta chains follows, all from one sample in a study of T cells in localized non-small cell lung cancer. Method: immunoSEQ multiplex PCR; TCRdb's copy keeps in-frame clones and lacks some. The repertoire holds 30,000 to 40,000 clones, with roughly 90% as singletons. The source material was peripheral blood, sampled before any cancer treatment. These receptors were collected from a man aged 40 to 75 with stage I lung adenocarcinoma. The CDR3 runs from the conserved cysteine through the conserved F or W. A D gene is named only where the DNA matches it firmly. Clone size is given for some rows only: seen once, a few or many times, or a class if the clone is expanded.

TRBV10-3	TRBJ1-2	TRBD1	medium-sized	TGTGCCATCAGCGACAGGGGAGAGGGCTATGGCTACACCTTC	CAISDRGEGYGYTF
TRBV9	TRBJ1-1	NA	NA	TGTGCCAGCAGGGCATCACAGGAGGGTGAAGCTTTCTTT	CASRASQEGEAFF
TRBV19	TRBJ2-3	TRBD1	NA	TGTGCCAGTAGTGGGGGACAGGGGTGGACAGATACGCAGTATTTT	CASSGGQGWTDTQYF
TRBV18	TRBJ2-7	NA	NA	TGTGCCAGCTCACTGGCGGGTTCCTACGAGCAGTACTTC	CASSLAGSYEQYF
TRBV18	TRBJ1-3	NA	NA	TGTGCCAGCTCACCCGGGACCTCAACCACTGGAAACACCATATATTTT	CASSPGTSTTGNTIYF
TRBV27	TRBJ2-1	NA	NA	TGTGCCAGCAGTTTCCCCCCTGGGGCAGTGAAGTACAATGAGCAGTTCTTC	CASSFPPGAVKYNEQFF
TRBV2	TRBJ2-1	TRBD1	NA	TGTGCCAGCACCTTGACAGGGGGTACCTACAATGAGCAGTTCTTC	CASTLTGGTYNEQFF
TRBV7-9	TRBJ1-2	NA	NA	TGTGCCAGCAGCGCGGACAGCGGAGGAGGCTACACCTTC	CASSADSGGGYTF
TRBV7-2	TRBJ2-1	NA	NA	TGTGCCAGCAGCCTAGCGATTGAGCAGTTCTTC	CASSLAIEQFF
TRBV6-6	TRBJ1-2	NA	NA	TGTGCCAGCACTCGAACAGGGTTAGATGGCTACACCTTC	CASTRTGLDGYTF
TRBV6-6	TRBJ1-1	TRBD1	NA	TGTGCCAGCAGCCCCCCGGGACAGGAGAACAGTGAAGCTTTCTTT	CASSPPGQENSEAFF
TRBV19	TRBJ1-5	NA	NA	TGTGCCAGTAAGGTGGCTTCACCTATAAATCAGCCCCAGCATTTT	CASKVASPINQPQHF
TRBV21-1	TRBJ1-2	NA	NA	TGTGCCAGCAGCAAAGCGCTTTACAACAGACCTTATGGCTACACCTTC	CASSKALYNRPYGYTF
TRBV6-1	TRBJ2-1	TRBD1	NA	TGTGCCAGCAGTGAAAGGGACAGGGGGCAAGATGAGCAGTTCTTC	CASSERDRGQDEQFF
TRBV2	TRBJ1-3	TRBD1	NA	TGTGCCAGCAGTGAAGTCGGGACAGGGGTGGGAAACACCATATATTTT	CASSEVGTGVGNTIYF
TRBV30	TRBJ2-5	NA	NA	TGTGCCTGGAGTTCCGGGGGACCTCAAGAGACCCAGTACTTC	CAWSSGGPQETQYF
TRBV6-1	TRBJ1-5	TRBD1	NA	TGTGCCAGCAGTGCCACAGGGGGTAGCAATCAGCCCCAGCATTTT	CASSATGGSNQPQHF
TRBV9	TRBJ2-2	TRBD1	NA	TGTGCCAGCAGCGTACGCCCTCCACAGGGGGTAAACACCGGGGAGCTGTTTTTT	CASSVRPPQGVNTGELFF
TRBV9	TRBJ2-7	TRBD1	few	TGTGCCAGCAGCGTAGCGGGGGGACAGGGAGGGAGCGAGCAGTACTTC	CASSVAGGQGGSEQYF
TRBV13	TRBJ1-1	NA	NA	TGTGCCAGCACCCTTAGAGGCACAAGAGAAAACACTGAAGCTTTCTTT	CASTLRGTRENTEAFF
TRBV29-1	TRBJ1-2	NA	once	TGCAGCGTTGGGGATGGCTACACCTTC	CSVGDGYTF
TRBV27	TRBJ2-2	NA	NA	TGTGCCAGCAGTTCTTATACCGGGGAGCTGTTTTTT	CASSSYTGELFF
TRBV30	TRBJ2-6	NA	NA	TGTGCCTGGAGTGGTACTGGGGCCAACGTCCTGACTTTC	CAWSGTGANVLTF
TRBV27	TRBJ2-1	NA	NA	TGTGCCAGCAGTTTATCGAAGATCCCCTACAATGAGCAGTTCTTC	CASSLSKIPYNEQFF
TRBV5-8	TRBJ1-5	TRBD1	NA	TGTGCCACCAGTACCGGGACAGCGTATAGCAATCAGCCCCAGCATTTT	CATSTGTAYSNQPQHF
TRBV6-6	TRBJ2-7	NA	NA	TGTGCCAGCAGTTCAACTAACGAGCAGTACTTC	CASSSTNEQYF
TRBV18	TRBJ1-5	NA	NA	TGTGCCAGCTCACCATCAACGGTCGGGGGAGGCAATCAGCCCCAGCATTTT	CASSPSTVGGGNQPQHF
TRBV9	TRBJ2-1	NA	once	TGTGCCAGCAGTGATACTCAGGGGGGGTATGAGCAGTTCTTC	CASSDTQGGYEQFF
TRBV18	TRBJ1-2	NA	once	TGTGCCAGCTCACCAACTACAGGGCTACTCTATGGCTACACCTTC	CASSPTTGLLYGYTF
TRBV2	TRBJ2-7	TRBD1	once	TGTGCCAGCAGTGCGGGACAGGCCTTTATCTACGAGCAGTACTTC	CASSAGQAFIYEQYF
TRBV19	TRBJ1-5	NA	NA	TGTGCCAGTAGTCTCGCGACGGCAGGTGGTCAGCCCCAGCATTTT	CASSLATAGGQPQHF
TRBV18	TRBJ1-1	NA	NA	TGTGCCAGCTCACCAGGGAAGGACACTGAAGCTTTCTTT	CASSPGKDTEAFF
TRBV30	TRBJ2-5	TRBD2	NA	TGTGCCTGGAGTGTCGGGGGGGGCCAAGAGACCCAGTACTTC	CAWSVGGGQETQYF
TRBV5-5	TRBJ2-7	NA	NA	TGTGCCAGCAGCCCACTTAGGGGGGGTTTCTACGAGCAGTACTTC	CASSPLRGGFYEQYF
TRBV11-2	TRBJ2-7	NA	NA	TGTGCCAGCAGCTCTGGGCTTTCCTACGAGCAGTACTTC	CASSSGLSYEQYF